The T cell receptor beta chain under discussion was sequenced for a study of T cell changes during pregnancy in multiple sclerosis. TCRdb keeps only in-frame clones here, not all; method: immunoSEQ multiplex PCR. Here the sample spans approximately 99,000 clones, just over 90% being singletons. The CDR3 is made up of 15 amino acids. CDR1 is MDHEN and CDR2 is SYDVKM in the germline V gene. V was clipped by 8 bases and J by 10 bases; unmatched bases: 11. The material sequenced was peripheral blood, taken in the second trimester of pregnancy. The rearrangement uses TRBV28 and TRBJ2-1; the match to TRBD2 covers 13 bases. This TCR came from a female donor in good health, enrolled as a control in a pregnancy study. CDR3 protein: CASAPGLAGRQEQFF. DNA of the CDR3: TGTGCCAGCGCCCCGGGACTAGCGGGAAGGCAAGAGCAGTTCTTC.